This is a list of T cell receptor beta chains from one sample in a study of cytomegalovirus exposure and HLA in healthy donors. The method was immunoSEQ multiplex PCR; TCRdb's version includes in-frame clones alone and lacks a portion of them. This table has more than 120,000 clones, roughly 74% appearing once. The specimen sequenced was PBMCs. The receptors come from a middle-aged woman in good health and CMV-seropositive. Both conserved end residues are part of each CDR3. Fields, in order: J gene, clone size, V gene, CDR3 length, D gene, CDR3 DNA, CDR3 protein. The D gene is left open where the match is weak. Only part of the rows carry a size: once, few, many, or a class if the clone is expanded.

TRBJ2-6 - TRBV27 16 - TGTGCCAGTAGTCGGTTGAGGGGGTCCGGGGCCAACGTCCTGACTTTC CASSRLRGSGANVLTF
TRBJ1-6 once TRBV6-6 16 - TGTGCCAGCAGTTCAAAACAGAGCTCCTATAATTCACCCCTCCACTTT CASSSKQSSYNSPLHF
TRBJ1-1 - TRBV5-5 16 TRBD1 TGTGCCAGCAGCTGGGCCCACGGGACAGTGAACACTGAAGCTTTCTTT CASSWAHGTVNTEAFF
TRBJ2-3 - TRBV9 12 - TGTGCCAGCGGGGCTAGCACAGATACGCAGTATTTT CASGASTDTQYF
TRBJ2-5 - TRBV11-2 16 TRBD2 TGTGCCAGCAGCTTAGGAGGAGCGGGAGTAGGGGAGACCCAGTACTTC CASSLGGAGVGETQYF
TRBJ2-3 - TRBV5-1 16 TRBD1 TGCGCCAGCAGCTTAGGACAGGGCCATAGCACAGATACGCAGTATTTT CASSLGQGHSTDTQYF
TRBJ2-1 - TRBV5-4 14 - TGTGCCAGCAGCTTGGAACAGGGCTACAATGAGCAGTTCTTC CASSLEQGYNEQFF
TRBJ2-5 - TRBV28 17 TRBD2 TGTGCCACCCCGACCGGACTAGCGGGAGGGCCCAAAGAGACCCAGTACTTC CATPTGLAGGPKETQYF
TRBJ2-1 - TRBV11-3 18 - TGTGCCAGCAGCTTAGGAGTCTTTCCCCTACACGAGGTCAATGAGCAGTTCTTC CASSLGVFPLHEVNEQFF
TRBJ1-4 once TRBV7-2 16 - TGTGCCAGCAGCTTAGTGGGGGTGGGAGGCCCCGAAAAACTGTTTTTT CASSLVGVGGPEKLFF
TRBJ1-2 - TRBV19 11 - TGTGCCACTACTGGGGGAGGTGGCTACACCTTC CATTGGGGYTF
TRBJ2-5 - TRBV18 14 TRBD1 TGTGCCAGCTCACCTCGGACAGGGCAAGAGACCCAGTACTTC CASSPRTGQETQYF
TRBJ2-5 few TRBV19 14 TRBD2 TGTGCCAGTAGTTCCACTAGCGGGTTTGAGACCCAGTACTTC CASSSTSGFETQYF
TRBJ2-5 - TRBV5-1 15 TRBD1 TGCGCCAGCTTCTACCAACCGGGACAGGAAGAGACCCAGTACTTC CASFYQPGQEETQYF
TRBJ2-3 - TRBV19 14 - TGTGCCAGTAGAAGGGACATCCTCACAGATACGCAGTATTTT CASRRDILTDTQYF
TRBJ2-7 - TRBV5-1 12 TRBD2 TGCGCCAGCAGCTTTACGGGAGGTGTAGAATACTTC CASSFTGGVEYF
TRBJ1-5 - TRBV19 16 - TGTGCCAGTAGTATGTCCCACAGTTATAGCAATCAGCCCCAGCATTTT CASSMSHSYSNQPQHF
TRBJ1-4 - TRBV10-3 16 TRBD1 TGTGCCATCAGTGAGTCTACCGGGACAGGGACCGAAAAACTGTTTTTT CAISESTGTGTEKLFF
TRBJ1-2 - TRBV5-1 13 - TGCGCCAGCAGCTTGGCCCCTGCGTCTGGCTACACCTTC CASSLAPASGYTF
TRBJ2-7 - TRBV21-1 17 - TGTGCCAGCAGCAATCCTAGGTTAGCGGAAAATCCCTACGAGCAGTACTTC CASSNPRLAENPYEQYF
TRBJ2-1 - TRBV27 19 TRBD2 TGTGCCAGCAGTAAAATACGGACTAGCGGGACCCATTGGAGGAATGAGCAGTTCTTC CASSKIRTSGTHWRNEQFF
TRBJ2-7 - TRBV28 16 - TGTGCCAGCAGTTCAAGAGGCGGGTTTCCCCCCTACGAGCAGTACTTC CASSSRGGFPPYEQYF
TRBJ2-1 - TRBV2 17 TRBD2 TGTGCCAGCAGTGAAGCCCGGCTAGCGGGAGTTTTGAATGAGCAGTTCTTC CASSEARLAGVLNEQFF
TRBJ1-1 - TRBV7-9 14 - TGTGCCAGCAGCATATCGACAGCGAACACTGAAGCTTTCTTT CASSISTANTEAFF
TRBJ2-1 - TRBV7-9 14 - TGTGCCAGCACCATCACAGGAAACTACAATGAGCAGTTCTTC CASTITGNYNEQFF
TRBJ2-4 - TRBV27 17 - TGTGCCAGCAGTTTAACGGGGTCGGGGGGCTGGGGAAACATTCAGTACTTC CASSLTGSGGWGNIQYF
TRBJ2-7 - TRBV11-3 13 - TGTGCCAGCAGATCGACAGTCTCCTACGAGCAGTACTTC CASRSTVSYEQYF
TRBJ2-5 - TRBV6-5 14 - TGTGCCAGCAGTTTTGGACAGCTTCTGGAGACCCAGTACTTC CASSFGQLLETQYF
TRBJ1-6 once TRBV2 19 TRBD1 TGTGCCAGCAGTGAAGCGTTGGACAGGCCCTTCTCCTATAATTCACCCCTCCACTTT CASSEALDRPFSYNSPLHF
TRBJ2-7 few TRBV5-6 14 - TGTGCCAGCAGCTTGTTATCGGGAGTCCCCGAGCAGTACTTC CASSLLSGVPEQYF
TRBJ2-2 - TRBV4-1 19 TRBD2 TGCGCCAGCAGCCCAGGACTAGCGGGAGGGCCCGCGAACACCGGGGAGCTGTTTTTT CASSPGLAGGPANTGELFF
TRBJ1-3 - TRBV28 17 TRBD1 TGTGCCAGCAGCTTACAGACAGGGCCCTCGTTAGGAAACACCATATATTTT CASSLQTGPSLGNTIYF
TRBJ2-3 few TRBV11-2 15 - TGTGCCAGCAGCTTTGTGGGGGGGCCCACAGATACGCAGTATTTT CASSFVGGPTDTQYF
TRBJ1-2 - TRBV27 14 - TGTGCCAGCAGTTCATTGGCTGGACTCTATGGCTACACCTTC CASSSLAGLYGYTF
TRBJ2-5 - TRBV7-7 15 - TGTGCTAGCAGCTTAGCGAACGCGGGCGTGCAGACCCAGTACTTC CASSLANAGVQTQYF
TRBJ2-3 - TRBV5-1 13 - TGCGCCAGCAGCTCAAATCAGGGGGATACGCAGTATTTT CASSSNQGDTQYF
TRBJ2-7 - TRBV27 15 TRBD2 TGTGCCAGCAGTCCAATTAGCGGGGAAACCTACGAGCAGTACTTC CASSPISGETYEQYF
TRBJ2-7 - TRBV6-6 12 - TGTGCCAGCAGTCTTAGCTCCTACGAGCAGTACTTC CASSLSSYEQYF
TRBJ1-1 - TRBV4-2 14 - TGTGCCAGCAGCCAAGAGAGCTCGAACACTGAAGCTTTCTTT CASSQESSNTEAFF
TRBJ2-7 once TRBV30 13 - TGTGCCTGGAGAAGATCGGGGAGAGGCGAGCAGTACTTC CAWRRSGRGEQYF